This T cell receptor (beta chain) was documented in a study of control samples from healthy donors and cancer patients. Only in-frame clones appear in the TCRdb table, and some are missing; sequencing was by immunoSEQ multiplex PCR. There are over 100,000 clones in the sample; around 88% occur only once, and around 17% lies in the top ten. Sequencing was performed on blood. The sequence was collected from a woman in her 50s in good health.

The CDR3 bases are TGTGCCAGCAGTGAACGGGGAGAACAGCCCCAGCATTTT. Protein sequence: CASSERGEQPQHF. The chain has TRBV6-1 and TRBJ1-5, with unresolved D. CDR3 length: 13 amino acids. Trimming took 2 bases from V and 7 from J, leaving 9 bases between them. Germline assignment: CDR1 MNHNS and CDR2 SASEGT.